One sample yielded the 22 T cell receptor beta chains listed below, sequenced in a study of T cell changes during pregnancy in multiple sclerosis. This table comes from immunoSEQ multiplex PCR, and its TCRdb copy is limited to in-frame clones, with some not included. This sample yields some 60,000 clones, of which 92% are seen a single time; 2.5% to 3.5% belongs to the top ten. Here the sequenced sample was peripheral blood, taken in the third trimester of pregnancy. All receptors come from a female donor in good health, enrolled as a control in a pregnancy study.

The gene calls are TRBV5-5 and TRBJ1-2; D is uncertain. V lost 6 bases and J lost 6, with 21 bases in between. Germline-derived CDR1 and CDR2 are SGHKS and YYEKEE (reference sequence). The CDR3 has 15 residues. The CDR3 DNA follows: TGTGCCAGCATCAGCGACCCCTTAGGAATGGATGGCTACACCTTC. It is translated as CASISDPLGMDGYTF.

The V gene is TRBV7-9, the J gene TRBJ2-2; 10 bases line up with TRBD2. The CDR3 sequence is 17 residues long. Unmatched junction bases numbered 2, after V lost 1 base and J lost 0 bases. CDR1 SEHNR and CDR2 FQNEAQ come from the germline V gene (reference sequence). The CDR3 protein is CASSLDSGRPNTGELFF. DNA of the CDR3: TGTGCCAGCAGCTTAGATAGCGGGAGGCCGAACACCGGGGAGCTGTTTTTT.

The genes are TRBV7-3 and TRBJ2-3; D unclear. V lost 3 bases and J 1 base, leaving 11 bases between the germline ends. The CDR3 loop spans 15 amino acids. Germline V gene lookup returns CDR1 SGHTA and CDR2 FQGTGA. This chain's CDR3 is CASSLVNSGTDTQYF. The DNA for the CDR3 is TGTGCCAGCAGCTTGGTGAATTCGGGCACAGATACGCAGTATTTT.

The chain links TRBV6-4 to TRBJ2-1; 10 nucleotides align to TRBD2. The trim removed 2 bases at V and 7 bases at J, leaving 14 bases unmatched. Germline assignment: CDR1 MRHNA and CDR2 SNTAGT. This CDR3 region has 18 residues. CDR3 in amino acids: CASSDDSSGRANLNEQFF. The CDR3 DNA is TGTGCCAGCAGTGACGATTCCAGCGGGAGGGCCAATTTGAATGAGCAGTTCTTC.

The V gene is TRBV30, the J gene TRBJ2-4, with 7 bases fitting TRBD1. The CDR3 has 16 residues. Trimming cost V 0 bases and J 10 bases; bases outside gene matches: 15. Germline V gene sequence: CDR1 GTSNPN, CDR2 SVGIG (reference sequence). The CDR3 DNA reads TGTGCCTGGAGTGTCGGGACAGCGAGCCCGTTTATAATTCAGTACTTC. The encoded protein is CAWSVGTASPFIIQYF.

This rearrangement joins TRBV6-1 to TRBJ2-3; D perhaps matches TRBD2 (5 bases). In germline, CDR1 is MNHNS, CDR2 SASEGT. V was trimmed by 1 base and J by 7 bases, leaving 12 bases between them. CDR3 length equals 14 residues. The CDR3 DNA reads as TGTGCCAGCAGTGAAGGACCGGGAAGGAATACGCAGTATTTT. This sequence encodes CASSEGPGRNTQYF.

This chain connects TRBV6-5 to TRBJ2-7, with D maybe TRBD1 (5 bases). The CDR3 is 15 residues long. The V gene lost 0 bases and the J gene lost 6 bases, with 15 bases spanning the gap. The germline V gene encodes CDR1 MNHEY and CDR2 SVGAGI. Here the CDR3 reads CASSYSGPSLGEQYF. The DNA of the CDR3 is TGTGCCAGCAGTTACTCGGGGCCCTCCTTGGGCGAGCAGTACTTC.

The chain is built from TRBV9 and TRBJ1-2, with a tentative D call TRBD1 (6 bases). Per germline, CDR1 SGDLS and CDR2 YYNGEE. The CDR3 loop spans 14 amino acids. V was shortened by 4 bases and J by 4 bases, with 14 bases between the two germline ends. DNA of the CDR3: TGTGCCAGCAGCCCAATCGGGGGGCTCTATGGCTACACCTTC. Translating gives CASSPIGGLYGYTF.

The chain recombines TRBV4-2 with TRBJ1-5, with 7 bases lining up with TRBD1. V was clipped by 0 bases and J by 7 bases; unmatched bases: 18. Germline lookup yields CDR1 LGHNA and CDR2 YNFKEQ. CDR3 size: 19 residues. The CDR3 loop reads CASSQDRQGPSSLLQPQHF. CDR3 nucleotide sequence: TGTGCCAGCAGCCAAGATAGACAGGGCCCCTCTTCTTTATTACAGCCCCAGCATTTT.

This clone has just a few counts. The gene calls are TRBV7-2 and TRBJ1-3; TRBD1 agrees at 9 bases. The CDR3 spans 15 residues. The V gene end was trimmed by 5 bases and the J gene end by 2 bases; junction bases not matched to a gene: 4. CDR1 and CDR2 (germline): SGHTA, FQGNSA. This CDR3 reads CASSLDRGTGNTIYF. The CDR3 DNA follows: TGTGCCAGCAGCCTGGACAGGGGTACTGGAAACACCATATATTTT.

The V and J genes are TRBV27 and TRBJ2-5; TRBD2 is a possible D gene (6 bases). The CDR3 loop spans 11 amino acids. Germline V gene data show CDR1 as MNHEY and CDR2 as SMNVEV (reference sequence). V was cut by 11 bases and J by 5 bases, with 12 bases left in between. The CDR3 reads CASQSGETQYF. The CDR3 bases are TGTGCCTCCCAAAGCGGGGAGACCCAGTACTTC.

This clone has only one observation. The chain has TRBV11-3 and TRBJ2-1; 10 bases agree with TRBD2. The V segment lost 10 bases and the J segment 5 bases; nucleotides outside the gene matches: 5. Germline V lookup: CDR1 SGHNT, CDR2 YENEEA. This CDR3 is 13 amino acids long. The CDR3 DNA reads TGTGCCACAGGGACTAGCGCCAACAATGAGCAGTTCTTC. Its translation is CATGTSANNEQFF.

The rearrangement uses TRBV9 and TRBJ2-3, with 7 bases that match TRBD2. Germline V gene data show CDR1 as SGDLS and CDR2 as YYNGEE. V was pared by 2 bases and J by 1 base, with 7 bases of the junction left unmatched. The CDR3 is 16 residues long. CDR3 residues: CASSVPWAGGTDTQYF. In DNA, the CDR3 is TGTGCCAGCAGCGTCCCTTGGGCGGGGGGCACAGATACGCAGTATTTT.

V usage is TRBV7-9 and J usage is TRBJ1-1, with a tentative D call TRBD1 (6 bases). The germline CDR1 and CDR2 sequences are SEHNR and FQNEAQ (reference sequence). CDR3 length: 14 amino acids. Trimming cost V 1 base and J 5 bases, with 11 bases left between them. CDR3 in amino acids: CASSLEQGDTEAFF. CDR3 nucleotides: TGTGCCAGCAGCTTAGAACAGGGTGATACTGAAGCTTTCTTT.

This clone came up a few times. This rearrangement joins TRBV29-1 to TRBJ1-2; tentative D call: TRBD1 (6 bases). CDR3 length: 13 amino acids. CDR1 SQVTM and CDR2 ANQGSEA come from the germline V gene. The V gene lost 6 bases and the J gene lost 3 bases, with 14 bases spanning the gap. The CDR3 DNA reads TGCAGCGTAAGGACAGCCGATTACTATGGCTACACCTTC. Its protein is CSVRTADYYGYTF. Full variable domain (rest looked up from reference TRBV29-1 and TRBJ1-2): SAVISQKPSRDICQRGTSLTIQCQVDSQVTMMFWYRQQPGQSLTLIATANQGSEATYESGFVIDKFPISRPNLTFSTLTVSNMSPEDSSIYLCSVRTADYYGYTFGSGTRLTVV.

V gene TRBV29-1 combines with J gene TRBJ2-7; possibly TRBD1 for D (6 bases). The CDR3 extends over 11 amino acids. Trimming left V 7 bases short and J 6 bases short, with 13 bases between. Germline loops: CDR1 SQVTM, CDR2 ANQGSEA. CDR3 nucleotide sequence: TGCAGCGCCTGGACACAGGGCGAGCAGTACTTC. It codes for CSAWTQGEQYF.

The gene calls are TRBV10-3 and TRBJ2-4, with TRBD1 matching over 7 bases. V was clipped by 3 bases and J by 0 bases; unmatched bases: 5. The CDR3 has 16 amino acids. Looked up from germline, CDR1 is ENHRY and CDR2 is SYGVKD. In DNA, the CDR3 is TGTGCCATCAGTGATAATACAGGGGTAGCCAAAAACATTCAGTACTTC. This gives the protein CAISDNTGVAKNIQYF.

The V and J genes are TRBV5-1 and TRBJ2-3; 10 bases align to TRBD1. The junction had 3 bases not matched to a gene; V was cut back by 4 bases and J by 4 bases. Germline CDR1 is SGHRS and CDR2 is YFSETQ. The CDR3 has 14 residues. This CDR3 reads CASSIGQGADTQYF. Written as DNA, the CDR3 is TGCGCCAGCAGCATAGGACAGGGGGCAGATACGCAGTATTTT.

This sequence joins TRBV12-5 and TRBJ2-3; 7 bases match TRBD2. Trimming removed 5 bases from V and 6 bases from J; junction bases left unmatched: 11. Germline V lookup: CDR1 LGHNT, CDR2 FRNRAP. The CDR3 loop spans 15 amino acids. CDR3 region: CASGTTLATKDTQYF. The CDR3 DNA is TGTGCTAGTGGTACCACACTAGCGACTAAGGATACGCAGTATTTT.

This chain's CDR3 is CASSSQAYYEQYF. As DNA, the CDR3 is TGTGCCAGCAGCTCCCAGGCCTACTACGAGCAGTACTTC. The V and J genes are TRBV11-2 and TRBJ2-7; unclear D gene. The CDR3 has 13 residues. Per the germline V gene, CDR1 is SGHAT and CDR2 is FQNNGV. Trimming took 4 bases from V and 3 from J, leaving 10 bases between them.

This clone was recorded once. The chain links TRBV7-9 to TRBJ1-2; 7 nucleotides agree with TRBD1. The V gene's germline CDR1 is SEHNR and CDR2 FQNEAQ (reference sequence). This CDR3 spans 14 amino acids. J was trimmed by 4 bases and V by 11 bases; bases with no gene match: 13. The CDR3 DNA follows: TGTGCCGGGACAGCCCCGGGGAAGGTCTATGGCTACACCTTC. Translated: CAGTAPGKVYGYTF.

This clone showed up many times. The DNA of the CDR3 is TGTGCCAGCAGTGAAGCGATAGGGGGCAATCAGCCCCAGCATTTT. Its translation is CASSEAIGGNQPQHF. The chain uses TRBV6-1 and TRBJ1-5, with D maybe TRBD1 (5 bases). V dropped 0 bases and J dropped 2 bases, with 8 bases sitting between them. Germline CDR1 and CDR2: MNHNS and SASEGT. The CDR3 consists of 15 residues.